Below, 31 T cell receptor beta chains from the same sample are listed, as sequenced in a study of PD-1 blockade in classical Hodgkin lymphoma. The method was immunoSEQ multiplex PCR; TCRdb's version includes in-frame clones alone and lacks a portion of them. The sample lists approximately 26,000 clones; around three quarters were seen once. Relapse after autologous stem cell transplantation occurred in every patient, and brentuximab vedotin exposure varied. Sequenced material: peripheral blood mononuclear cells (PBMCs), taken before the second cycle of nivolumab. The receptor set was obtained from a human donor with classical Hodgkin lymphoma.

This sequence joins TRBV11-2 and TRBJ2-7; D not resolved. V dropped 0 bases and J dropped 3 bases, with 15 bases sitting between them. This CDR3 spans 16 amino acids. The germline gives CDR1 SGHAT, CDR2 FQNNGV. Here the CDR3 reads CASSLDRGSSVYEQYF. Written as DNA, the CDR3 is TGTGCCAGCAGCTTAGATCGTGGTAGTTCGGTCTACGAGCAGTACTTC. The full variable domain, with the rest looked up from reference TRBV11-2 and TRBJ2-7, is EAGVAQSPRYKIIEKRQSVAFWCNPISGHATLYWYQQILGQGPKLLIQFQNNGVVDDSQLPKDRFSAERLKGVDSTLKIQPAKLEDSAVYLCASSLDRGSSVYEQYFGPGTRLTVT.

This chain connects TRBV4-1 to TRBJ1-1; possibly TRBD1 for D (6 bases). The CDR3 runs 14 residues. Trimming stripped 1 base from V and 1 base from J, with 7 bases between. The germline V gene has CDR1 MGHRA and CDR2 YSYEKL. The CDR3 loop reads CASSQGTANTEAFF. CDR3 nucleotides: TGCGCCAGCAGCCAAGGGACAGCGAACACTGAAGCTTTCTTT.

The chain joins TRBV7-3 to TRBJ2-3; D not resolved. Trimming cost V 5 bases and J 0 bases, with 12 bases left between them. CDR1 and CDR2 from the germline V gene are SGHTA and FQGTGA. This CDR3 is built from 15 residues. The CDR3 sequence: CASSPKPVSTDTQYF. The CDR3 DNA is TGTGCCAGCAGCCCCAAACCCGTTAGCACAGATACGCAGTATTTT.

The gene calls are TRBV4-2 and TRBJ2-7, with 7 bases matching TRBD2. Trimming at V came to 6 bases and at J to 2 bases, leaving 10 bases not matched to a gene. CDR3 length: 15 residues. Germline V gene lookup returns CDR1 LGHNA and CDR2 YNFKEQ. As DNA, the CDR3 is TGTGCCAGCAGAAGTTGGGGGGGTCAGGCCTACGAGCAGTACTTC. Residues: CASRSWGGQAYEQYF.

The chain couples TRBV7-2 to TRBJ2-1, with 7 bases that match TRBD2. V lost 3 bases and J lost 9; bases outside the gene matches: 5. The length of the CDR3 is 13 residues. Germline-derived CDR1 and CDR2 are SGHTA and FQGNSA. CDR3 DNA sequence: TGTGCCAGCAGCTTTGGACTAGTCACTGAGCAGTTCTTC. This encodes CASSFGLVTEQFF. The full variable domain, its missing parts supplied by reference TRBV7-2 and TRBJ2-1, is GAGVSQSPSNKVTEKGKDVELRCDPISGHTALYWYRQSLGQGLEFLIYFQGNSAPDKSGLPSDRFSAERTGGSVSTLTIQRTQQEDSAVYLCASSFGLVTEQFFGPGTRLTVL.

The chain joins TRBV27 to TRBJ2-7; TRBD2 agrees at 8 bases. Per germline, CDR1 MNHEY and CDR2 SMNVEV (reference sequence). After removal of 5 bases from V and 3 bases from J, the junction contained 3 bases not matched to a gene. The CDR3 extends over 13 amino acids. The chain's CDR3 is CASSPGTSYEQYF. In DNA form, the CDR3 reads TGTGCCAGCAGTCCAGGGACTAGCTACGAGCAGTACTTC.

The chain links TRBV5-1 to TRBJ2-3, with 7 bases aligning to TRBD2. The CDR3 runs 16 residues. Germline CDR1 is SGHRS and CDR2 is YFSETQ. V lost 4 bases, J lost 4 bases, and 12 bases stayed unmatched. In DNA form, the CDR3 reads TGCGCCAGCAGCCGAACACTAGCGCCTGTGGCAGATACGCAGTATTTT. Protein product: CASSRTLAPVADTQYF.

This clone was observed a single time. The chain has TRBV6-5 and TRBJ1-5; D is unclear. V shed 5 bases and J shed 5 bases, with 13 bases lying between them. Germline V gene data show CDR1 as MNHEY and CDR2 as SVGAGI. The CDR3 totals 14 residues. The CDR3 DNA is TGTGCCAGCAGTCCCCGCTCTCTCGATCAGCCCCAGCATTTT. Its translation is CASSPRSLDQPQHF.

This clone appeared a single time. The rearrangement links TRBV9 to TRBJ1-2, with D uncertain. Germline CDR1 reads SGDLS; CDR2 reads YYNGEE. The length of the CDR3 is 13 residues. The V end was cut by 2 bases, the J end by 4 bases, with 9 bases between. This chain's CDR3 is CASSVMVRYGYTF. The CDR3 nucleotides read TGTGCCAGCAGCGTTATGGTCCGCTATGGCTACACCTTC.

The DNA of the CDR3 is TGTGCCAGCATCAGACAGGGATTTTCCAATGAGCAGTTCTTC. Protein sequence: CASIRQGFSNEQFF. This rearrangement joins TRBV28 to TRBJ2-1, with 7 positions matching TRBD1. The CDR3 is made up of 14 amino acids. With V trimmed by 7 bases and J by 6 bases, 9 bases remained unmatched. The germline CDR1 and CDR2 sequences are MDHEN and SYDVKM. The full variable domain, rest sourced from reference TRBV28 and TRBJ2-1, is DVKVTQSSRYLVKRTGEKVFLECVQDMDHENMFWYRQDPGLGLRLIYFSYDVKMKEKGDIPEGYSVSREKKERFSLILESASTNQTSMYLCASIRQGFSNEQFFGPGTRLTVL.

The DNA for the CDR3 is TGTGCCAGCAGCGTAGGAGGAGCGAGCTCCTACGAGCAGTACTTC. Encoded protein: CASSVGGASSYEQYF. The chain uses TRBV9 and TRBJ2-7; D unclear. The germline V gene encodes CDR1 SGDLS and CDR2 YYNGEE. V lost 0 bases and J 0 bases, leaving 10 bases between the germline ends. This CDR3 has 15 residues.

This clone turned up a few times. The chain uses TRBV19 and TRBJ2-1; tentative D call: TRBD2 (6 bases). CDR3 length: 16 amino acids. V shed 6 bases and J shed 8 bases, with 23 bases lying between them. Looked up from germline, CDR1 is LNHDA and CDR2 is SQIVND (reference sequence). CDR3 sequence reads: CASSLIGRLVTDEQFF. The DNA for the CDR3 is TGTGCCAGTAGCCTTATAGGTAGACTAGTGACCGATGAGCAGTTCTTC.

The chain carries TRBV28 and TRBJ2-7; TRBD2 matches 9 bases. CDR1 is MDHEN, CDR2 SYDVKM, per germline. The CDR3 is 15 amino acids. The junction had 6 bases not matched to a gene; V was cut back by 5 bases and J by 1 base. CDR3 loop: CASSPATSGSYEQYF. CDR3 DNA sequence: TGTGCCAGCAGTCCGGCGACTAGCGGTTCCTACGAGCAGTACTTC.

The V call is TRBV30, the J call TRBJ1-2, with D perhaps matching TRBD1 (5 bases). Trimming cost V 4 bases and J 4 bases, with 22 bases left between them. The CDR3 sequence is 16 residues long. The germline gives CDR1 GTSNPN, CDR2 SVGIG (reference sequence). The CDR3 DNA follows: TGTGCCTGGAAACCGGGACTCTATTTTCCTGGCTATGGCTACACCTTC. Its protein is CAWKPGLYFPGYGYTF.

V gene TRBV4-1 combines with J gene TRBJ2-7; weak D call: TRBD1 (5 bases). This CDR3 has 14 amino acids. Germline V gene lookup returns CDR1 MGHRA and CDR2 YSYEKL. The V gene lost 6 bases and the J gene lost 7 bases, with 19 bases spanning the gap. The CDR3 region is CASSIGAGPREQYF. CDR3 coding DNA: TGCGCCAGCAGTATAGGGGCAGGCCCGCGGGAGCAGTACTTC.

This chain links TRBV11-3 with TRBJ1-2, with a tentative D call TRBD1 (6 bases). V was pared by 4 bases and J by 8 bases, with 20 bases between. Germline values: CDR1 SGHNT, CDR2 YENEEA. This CDR3 contains 15 residues. CDR3: CASSSQRGQAGGYTF. Here the CDR3 DNA reads TGTGCCAGCAGCTCTCAGCGGGGGCAGGCGGGGGGCTACACCTTC.

The chain carries TRBV11-3 and TRBJ2-7; D call uncertain. CDR3 size: 13 residues. V was trimmed by 3 bases and J by 1 base, leaving 7 bases between them. Germline V gene data show CDR1 as SGHNT and CDR2 as YENEEA. CDR3 DNA: TGTGCCAGCAGCTTCACAGATTCCTACGAGCAGTACTTC. Translated: CASSFTDSYEQYF.

This clone appeared a single time. This chain joins TRBV29-1 and TRBJ2-5; a weak D match, TRBD1 (6 bases). Deletions cut 7 bases from V and 2 bases from J, with 14 bases between. The CDR3 loop spans 13 amino acids. Germline CDR1 reads SQVTM; CDR2 reads ANQGSEA. CDR3 loop: CSGSGVSQETQYF. In DNA, the CDR3 is TGCAGCGGGTCAGGGGTTTCTCAAGAGACCCAGTACTTC.

This clone was counted once. This sequence joins TRBV7-8 and TRBJ1-1; 7 bases align to TRBD1. There are 14 residues in the CDR3. V dropped 3 bases and J dropped 5; count of bases not matched to a gene: 6. Looked up from germline, CDR1 is SGHVS and CDR2 is FQNEAQ. The CDR3 DNA follows: TGTGCCAGCAGCTTGGAGACAGGGAGGACTGAAGCTTTCTTT. This sequence encodes CASSLETGRTEAFF.

This chain uses TRBV28 with TRBJ1-2; no reliable D call. The CDR3 length is 11 residues. V lost 8 bases and J 6 bases, leaving 10 bases between the germline ends. CDR1 is MDHEN, CDR2 SYDVKM, per germline. DNA for the CDR3: TGTGCCAGCCGATTAATGCATGGCTACACCTTC. Amino acids: CASRLMHGYTF.

This clone showed up just once. The chain carries TRBV18 and TRBJ1-5; tentatively, D is TRBD1 (5 bases). The CDR3 is made up of 15 amino acids. Looked up from germline, CDR1 is KGHSH and CDR2 is LQKENI. Trimming removed 0 bases from V and 0 bases from J, with 6 bases in between. The CDR3 bases are TGTGCCAGCTCACCACCAGGGGATAGCAATCAGCCCCAGCATTTT. Translating it yields CASSPPGDSNQPQHF.

This clone came up a few times. The rearrangement links TRBV7-9 to TRBJ2-3; D not resolved. The CDR3 spans 13 residues. V lost 3 bases, J lost 1 base, and 5 bases lay in between. Germline lookup yields CDR1 SEHNR and CDR2 FQNEAQ (reference sequence). The CDR3: CASSLDGTDTQYF. DNA of the CDR3: TGTGCCAGCAGCTTGGACGGCACAGATACGCAGTATTTT. Full variable domain (rest looked up from reference TRBV7-9 and TRBJ2-3): DTGVSQNPRHKITKRGQNVTFRCDPISEHNRLYWYRQTLGQGPEFLTYFQNEAQLEKSRLLSDRFSAERPKGSFSTLEIQRTEQGDSAMYLCASSLDGTDTQYFGPGTRLTVL.

The chain employs TRBV6-5 and TRBJ1-5, with 8 bases identical to TRBD1. CDR3 length equals 15 residues. The V and J ends lost 6 bases and 4 bases, in that order; junction bases with no gene match: 8. From germline, CDR1 is MNHEY and CDR2 SVGAGI. The CDR3 spells CASSRTGPTNQPQHF. DNA of the CDR3: TGTGCCAGCAGCCGGACAGGGCCTACAAATCAGCCCCAGCATTTT.

The chain joins TRBV28 to TRBJ2-1; 10 bases line up with TRBD2. The CDR3 length is 15 residues. The V segment lost 2 bases and the J segment 10 bases; nucleotides outside the gene matches: 8. Germline lookup yields CDR1 MDHEN and CDR2 SYDVKM. The CDR3 nucleotides read TGTGCCAGCAGTTTACCGCTAGCGGGAGTGGGGGAGCAGTTCTTC. Protein: CASSLPLAGVGEQFF.

The rearrangement links TRBV6-6 to TRBJ2-1; D remains unclear. This CDR3 is 13 amino acids long. Germline V lookup: CDR1 MNHNY, CDR2 SVGAGI (reference sequence). Trimming shortened V by 4 bases and J by 4 bases, and 8 bases separated the two germline ends. CDR3: CASSWELYNEQFF. The CDR3 nucleotides read TGTGCCAGCAGTTGGGAACTTTACAATGAGCAGTTCTTC.

The V and J genes are TRBV7-3 and TRBJ1-2; 8 bases line up with TRBD1. CDR3 length equals 15 residues. The V gene's germline CDR1 is SGHTA and CDR2 FQGTGA. V shed 1 base, J shed 3 bases, and the junction held 4 bases outside the gene matches. CDR3: CASSLSGGQDYGYTF. The DNA for the CDR3 is TGTGCCAGCAGCTTAAGTGGGGGACAGGACTATGGCTACACCTTC.

The chain carries TRBV5-6 and TRBJ2-1, with 7 positions matching TRBD2. Germline V gene lookup returns CDR1 SGHDT and CDR2 YYEEEE. After removal of 4 bases from V and 6 bases from J, the junction contained 16 bases not matched to a gene. CDR3 length: 17 amino acids. CDR3 DNA sequence: TGTGCCAGCAGCCTGCCGGATTTGGGAGGGCCTGGCAATGAGCAGTTCTTC. Residues: CASSLPDLGGPGNEQFF.

This clone appeared once. This specimen includes other DNA sequences encoding the same CDR3. The V gene is TRBV2, the J gene TRBJ2-1; D remains unclear. The CDR3 extends over 12 amino acids. Trimming stripped 2 bases from V and 4 bases from J, with 3 bases between. The V gene's germline CDR1 is SNHLY and CDR2 FYNNEI. CDR3 sequence reads: CASSEWYNEQFF. The CDR3 region has the DNA TGTGCCAGCAGTGAATGGTACAATGAGCAGTTCTTC.

This clone was counted between two and nine times. This specimen includes other DNA sequences encoding the same CDR3. The genes are TRBV15 and TRBJ1-1; D gene ambiguous. Trimming cost V 4 bases and J 3 bases, with 6 bases left between them. CDR3 length equals 12 residues. Germline V gene sequence: CDR1 LNHNV, CDR2 YYDKDF (reference sequence). The CDR3 coding sequence is TGTGCCACCAGCACAGGTTACACTGAAGCTTTCTTT. Translation: CATSTGYTEAFF.

The chain uses TRBV5-4 and TRBJ2-3, with D maybe TRBD2 (6 bases). Per germline, CDR1 SGHNT and CDR2 YYREEE (reference sequence). Deletions cut 1 base from V and 4 bases from J, with 10 bases between. This CDR3 spans 14 amino acids. CDR3 residues: CASSLTSSADTQYF. In DNA form, the CDR3 reads TGTGCCAGCAGCTTGACTAGCAGCGCAGATACGCAGTATTTT.

For the CDR3, the DNA is TGTGCCAGCAGGGGGGCTCTGAACACTGAAGCTTTCTTT. It encodes CASRGALNTEAFF. The chain combines TRBV6-1 with TRBJ1-1; possible D gene TRBD1, 6 bases. This CDR3 has 13 amino acids. Germline CDR1 MNHNS, CDR2 SASEGT. V was trimmed by 6 bases and J by 0 bases, leaving 8 bases between them.